This T cell receptor beta chain was obtained from a study of T cells expressing NK-cell markers. Study-wide context: Repertoires of TCR beta were obtained from T cells sorted as CD3+CD56+NKG2C+, CD3+CD56+NKG2C- and CD3+CD56-NKG2C+. The study's findings and limits: NKG2C+ dominant clonotypes from 5 or 6 donors made up roughly 1.0-7.5% of CD8+ T cells.

It was by 5'RACE template switching with UMIs that TCR beta cDNA was made. TCRdb re-called the 5' RACE reads and shows each CDR3 protein once, DNA omitted. The sample data list some 500,000 distinct CDR3 sequences. On this clonotype: Its target is not known.

The CDR3 is 15 amino acids. CDR1 is LNHDA and CDR2 is SQIVND in the germline V gene (reference sequence). This chain connects TRBV19 to TRBJ2-1; TCRdb calls TRBD2, which cannot be checked without DNA. The receptor was derived from a woman aged 45-60 years in good health. The sequencing input was blood T cells: a sorted CD56 or NKG2C T cell subset, CD4+ or CD8+ T cells, or bulk PBMC T cells (not recorded which). This CDR3 is CASSISEGIHNEQFF.